This is a list of T cell receptor beta chains from one sample in a study of blood T cell repertoires in COVID-19. Sequencing was performed with immunoSEQ multiplex PCR; in TCRdb, only in-frame clones are kept and a portion is missing. The sample lists some 270,000 clones; more than 85% were seen once. Sequences were obtained from PBMCs or T cells enriched from blood (not recorded which). All receptors come from a man in his forties who had been exposed to COVID-19. Each CDR3 is given with its conserved first and last residue. Fields, in order: clone size, V gene, D gene, J gene, CDR3 protein, CDR3 DNA. A D gene is named only where the DNA matches it firmly. Size is omitted from some rows. Given values are once, few, many or a class for expanded clones.

>-|TRBV9|-|TRBJ2-4
CASSVYAGAKNIQYF
TGTGCCAGCAGCGTATATGCGGGCGCCAAAAACATTCAGTACTTC
>-|TRBV20-1|-|TRBJ2-3
CSSGVNTQYF
TGCAGTTCGGGAGTAAATACGCAGTATTTT
>-|TRBV19|TRBD2|TRBJ2-7
CASSSSGTSYNEQYF
TGTGCCAGTAGTTCCTCCGGGACTAGCTATAACGAGCAGTACTTC
>-|TRBV6-5|TRBD1|TRBJ1-2
CASKPGQGYGYTF
TGTGCCAGCAAACCAGGACAGGGCTATGGCTACACCTTC
>once|TRBV19|TRBD1|TRBJ2-5
CASARDREETQYF
TGTGCCAGCGCCCGGGACAGGGAAGAGACCCAGTACTTC
>-|TRBV19|-|TRBJ1-4
CASKRYLDNEKLFF
TGTGCCAGTAAGAGGTACCTCGATAATGAAAAACTGTTTTTT
>-|TRBV9|TRBD2|TRBJ2-1
CASSVGGTISYNEQFF
TGTGCCAGCAGCGTAGGAGGGACTATCTCCTACAATGAGCAGTTCTTC
>-|TRBV5-6|TRBD1|TRBJ1-1
CASSPVPGGGEAFF
TGTGCCAGCAGCCCTGTACCAGGGGGCGGTGAAGCTTTCTTT
>once|TRBV11-2|-|TRBJ2-7
CASSSELPEEQYF
TGTGCCAGCAGCTCAGAGCTTCCCGAGGAGCAGTACTTC
>-|TRBV30|-|TRBJ1-2
CAWSVKSYSNYGYTF
TGTGCCTGGAGTGTAAAATCTTACAGTAACTATGGCTACACCTTC
>-|TRBV4-1|TRBD1|TRBJ1-5
CASSTWTGQKDQPQHF
TGCGCCAGCAGCACCTGGACAGGGCAAAAGGATCAGCCCCAGCATTTT
>-|TRBV12-3/TRBV12-4|-|TRBJ2-1
CASSLVGGGEQFF
TGTGCCAGCAGTTTAGTAGGGGGGGGTGAGCAGTTCTTC
>once|TRBV19|TRBD1|TRBJ2-6
CASSIPGGLFHVLTF
TGTGCCAGTAGTATCCCAGGGGGTTTGTTTCACGTCCTGACTTTC
>once|TRBV27|-|TRBJ2-5
CASSLSPRETQYF
TGTGCCAGCAGTTTATCTCCGCGGGAGACCCAGTACTTC
>-|TRBV28|TRBD2|TRBJ2-7
CASSSPLAGEYEQYF
TGTGCCAGCAGTTCCCCCCTAGCGGGAGAATACGAGCAGTACTTC
>-|TRBV28|-|TRBJ1-5
CASSHFGDYRSLWPQHF
TGTGCCAGCAGTCACTTTGGCGATTACAGGTCCCTTTGGCCCCAGCATTTT
>-|TRBV5-1|-|TRBJ1-5
CASSPDTSNQPQHF
TGCGCCAGCAGCCCGGACACTAGCAATCAGCCCCAGCATTTT
>-|TRBV5-5|-|TRBJ2-7
CASPDGRETYEQYF
TGTGCCAGCCCCGACGGCAGGGAAACCTACGAGCAGTACTTC
>-|TRBV11-3|TRBD1|TRBJ1-1
CASSGGQGNTEAFF
TGTGCCAGCAGCGGAGGACAGGGCAACACTGAAGCTTTCTTT
>-|TRBV29-1|TRBD2|TRBJ2-7
CSFRLAGDEQYF
TGCAGCTTTCGACTAGCGGGAGACGAGCAGTACTTC
>-|TRBV4-1|-|TRBJ2-7
CASSQDVSFLGLPYEQYF
TGCGCCAGCAGCCAAGACGTTAGTTTTCTGGGACTGCCGTACGAGCAGTACTTC
>-|TRBV3-1/TRBV3-2|-|TRBJ1-2
CASSQDRERTTNYGYTF
TGTGCCAGCAGCCAAGATAGAGAACGGACAACTAACTATGGCTACACCTTC
>-|TRBV7-9|-|TRBJ2-5
CASSFWTIEETQYF
TGTGCCAGCAGCTTCTGGACAATCGAAGAGACCCAGTACTTC
>-|TRBV28|-|TRBJ2-2
CASSSPAGKAPSGELFF
TGTGCCAGCAGTTCCCCCGCAGGGAAAGCGCCAAGCGGGGAGCTGTTTTTT
>once|TRBV2|-|TRBJ2-1
CASSLRTANNEQFF
TGTGCCAGCAGTCTGCGGACTGCCAACAATGAGCAGTTCTTC
>-|TRBV11-2|TRBD2|TRBJ2-1
CASSLEVSSGGYNEQFF
TGTGCCAGCAGCTTAGAAGTGAGTAGCGGGGGCTACAATGAGCAGTTCTTC
>-|TRBV12-5|-|TRBJ2-3
CASGRRFDTQYF
TGTGCTAGTGGGCGTAGATTTGATACGCAGTATTTT
>-|TRBV7-3|-|TRBJ2-6
CASSATGGSGANVLTF
TGTGCCAGCAGCGCAACCGGAGGGTCTGGGGCCAACGTCCTGACTTTC
>-|TRBV7-9|TRBD1|TRBJ2-1
CASSSDRGPYNEQFF
TGTGCCAGCAGCTCCGACAGGGGGCCCTACAATGAGCAGTTCTTC
>-|TRBV7-9|-|TRBJ1-1
CASSTSRNTEAFF
TGTGCCAGCAGCACGTCGAGGAACACTGAAGCTTTCTTT
>-|TRBV6-1|TRBD2|TRBJ2-1
CASSELVAGGPLDEQFF
TGTGCCAGCAGTGAATTAGTAGCGGGAGGCCCCTTAGATGAGCAGTTCTTC
>-|TRBV5-5|-|TRBJ1-5
CASSPRGGGNQPQHF
TGTGCCAGCAGCCCACGTGGGGGGGGGAATCAGCCCCAGCATTTT
>-|TRBV12-5|-|TRBJ2-3
CASGDDGITRDTQYF
TGTGCTAGTGGGGATGACGGGATTACAAGAGATACGCAGTATTTT
>-|TRBV7-8|TRBD2|TRBJ2-1
CASSYAVVVAGWGGQFF
TGTGCCAGCAGTTATGCGGTGGTAGTAGCGGGATGGGGGGGGCAGTTCTTC
>-|TRBV27|TRBD1|TRBJ1-1
CASSYIQGRSTEAFF
TGTGCCAGCAGTTACATACAGGGGCGTAGCACTGAAGCTTTCTTT
>few|TRBV6-2/TRBV6-3|-|TRBJ2-1
CASSKTLARYNEQFF
TGTGCCAGCAGTAAGACTCTAGCGAGATACAATGAGCAGTTCTTC
>-|TRBV20-1|TRBD2|TRBJ2-7
CSARVSGRGYEQYF
TGCAGTGCTCGTGTTAGCGGGAGAGGCTACGAGCAGTACTTC
>-|TRBV7-2|TRBD2|TRBJ2-1
CASSLAGTSSYNEQFF
TGTGCCAGCAGCTTAGCCGGGACTAGCTCCTACAATGAGCAGTTCTTC
>once|TRBV28|TRBD2|TRBJ2-5
CASSTPGLAGGNFWETQYF
TGTGCCAGCAGCACCCCGGGACTAGCGGGAGGAAATTTTTGGGAGACCCAGTACTTC
>-|TRBV12-5|-|TRBJ1-5
CASGLDLHQPQHF
TGTGCTAGTGGTTTGGATCTCCATCAGCCCCAGCATTTT
>once|TRBV20-1|-|TRBJ1-4
CSASLGGDNEKLFF
TGCAGTGCTAGTCTCGGGGGGGATAATGAAAAACTGTTTTTT
>-|TRBV13|TRBD2|TRBJ2-7
CASSFRTSGSGPYEQYF
TGTGCCAGCAGCTTTAGGACTAGCGGGAGCGGACCCTACGAGCAGTACTTC
>-|TRBV18|TRBD1|TRBJ1-5
CASSPSTGSNQPQHF
TGTGCCAGCTCACCTTCGACAGGGAGCAATCAGCCCCAGCATTTT
>once|TRBV5-4|-|TRBJ2-1
CASSLDGTLNEQFF
TGTGCCAGCAGCTTGGACGGGACTCTCAATGAGCAGTTCTTC